The 18 T cell receptor beta chains reported below all come from one sample, sequenced in a study of T-cell reconstitution after alpha-beta-depleted transplantation in children. Construction of the TCRbeta library involved unique molecular identifiers. A single record per CDR3 protein comes from TCRdb applying MiXCR to the PCR reads. The sample carries about 580,000 distinct CDR3 sequences, approximately 22% recorded once. Sequencing was performed on PBMCs, mostly from graft donor cells, taken 360 days after TCRalphabeta/CD19-depleted stem cell transplant. The receptors derive from a boy under two years old who had a stem cell transplant for acute myeloid leukemia, so the T cells may come from the graft donor.

This clonotype was found many times. The rearrangement links TRBV20-1 to TRBJ1-4; 8 nucleotides align to TRBD1. CDR1 and CDR2 from the germline V gene are DFQATT and SNEGSKA (reference sequence). This CDR3 is built from 14 residues. J was trimmed by 10 bases and V by 6 bases; bases with no gene match: 13. CDR3 residues: CSAASGQGARKLFF. As DNA, the CDR3 is TGCAGTGCCGCCAGCGGGCAGGGGGCGAGAAAACTGTTTTTT.

As concerns this clonotype: This may arise from a read error, as a much more abundant clone is one base away. The rearrangement uses TRBV28 and TRBJ2-7; D is uncertain. The CDR3 totals 12 residues. Looked up from germline, CDR1 is MDHEN and CDR2 is SYDVKM. CDR3 nucleotides: TGTGCCAGCAGTTTAGGGGATTACGACCAGTACGTC. This encodes CASSLGDYDQYV.

The genes are TRBV27 and TRBJ1-2; tentatively, D is TRBD1 (5 bases). Germline CDR1 MNHEY, CDR2 SMNVEV (reference sequence). This CDR3 has 14 residues. V gave up 6 bases and J gave up 0 bases, with 11 bases separating them. CDR3 sequence: CASRRQPSNYGYTF. The CDR3 DNA is TGTGCCAGCAGAAGACAGCCTTCTAACTATGGCTACACCTTC.

In this sample, this clonotype turned up many times. The chain recombines TRBV15 with TRBJ2-5; 7 bases fit TRBD1. V lost 0 bases to trimming and J lost 4 bases; unmatched junction nucleotides: 2. CDR1 is LNHNV, CDR2 YYDKDF, per germline (reference sequence). This CDR3 is built from 14 residues. The CDR3 DNA reads as TGTGCCACCAGCAGAGATCGACAGGGAGAGACCCAGTACTTC. Protein: CATSRDRQGETQYF.

This clonotype showed up many times. V is TRBV20-1 and J is TRBJ2-6; D possibly corresponds to TRBD2 (6 bases). Per germline, CDR1 DFQATT and CDR2 SNEGSKA (reference sequence). Trimming removed 3 bases at V and 0 bases at J, with 15 bases between. This CDR3 contains 17 residues. The CDR3 is CSAREGSSLSGANVLTF. The CDR3 bases are TGCAGTGCTAGGGAGGGTTCATCCCTCTCTGGGGCCAACGTCCTGACTTTC.

This clonotype has at least ten counts. The chain recombines TRBV6-1 with TRBJ1-6; unclear D gene. The V end lost 6 bases, the J end lost 7 bases, and 19 bases lay between the germline ends. The length of the CDR3 is 16 residues. Germline lookup yields CDR1 MNHNS and CDR2 SASEGT. The CDR3: CASSKPPGLGNSPLHF. The CDR3 nucleotides are TGTGCCAGCAGCAAGCCCCCCGGCCTAGGGAATTCACCCCTCCACTTT.

Comment on this clonotype: A read error may account for a junction end that differs from germline. The rearrangement uses TRBV5-1 and TRBJ2-3; 9 bases are a match to TRBD1. The V gene's germline CDR1 is SGHRS and CDR2 YFSETQ. The CDR3 is made up of 14 amino acids. This CDR3 reads CASSLGQGEDTQYF. The CDR3 DNA reads as TGCGCTAGCAGCTTGGGACAGGGAGAAGATACGCAGTATTTT.

In regard to this clonotype: The conserved final phenylalanine or tryptophan is absent from the CDR3, which likely points to a read error. The chain employs TRBV20-1 and TRBJ2-3, with 7 bases that match TRBD2. There are 13 residues in the CDR3. Trimming cost V 6 bases and J 4 bases; bases outside gene matches: 7. Germline values: CDR1 DFQATT, CDR2 SNEGSKA (reference sequence). Written as DNA, the CDR3 is TGCAGTGCCAGGAGAACTAGCGCAGATACGCAGTATTCT. Translation: CSARRTSADTQYS.

This clonotype was detected many times. This chain uses TRBV12-3 or TRBV12-4 with TRBJ1-4; D is ambiguous. V shed 5 bases and J shed 0 bases, with 10 bases lying between them. The CDR3 consists of 15 residues. The CDR3 loop is CASSLSAATNEKLFF. CDR3 sequence (DNA): TGTGCCAGCAGTCTCTCAGCTGCAACTAATGAAAAACTGTTTTTT.

This clonotype was picked up many times. V gene TRBV4-1 combines with J gene TRBJ2-3; D might be TRBD2 (5 bases). Germline assignment: CDR1 MGHRA and CDR2 YSYEKL. The CDR3 covers 14 residues. V was shortened by 2 bases and J by 10 bases, with 16 bases between the two germline ends. The CDR3: CASSQPGNSGSQYF. CDR3 DNA: TGCGCCAGCAGCCAACCCGGGAACTCGGGTTCGCAGTATTTT.

This clonotype was seen only a few times. This rearrangement joins TRBV20-1 to TRBJ2-5, with 10 bases aligning to TRBD2. V was pared by 0 bases and J by 5 bases, with 6 bases of the junction left unmatched. This CDR3 contains 15 residues. CDR1 is DFQATT and CDR2 is SNEGSKA in the germline V gene (reference sequence). This CDR3 reads CSARDVGLAMETQYF. DNA of the CDR3: TGCAGTGCTAGAGATGTGGGACTAGCGATGGAGACCCAGTACTTC.

This clonotype was recorded at least ten times. V usage is TRBV7-2 and J usage is TRBJ2-1, with 8 positions matching TRBD1. J was trimmed by 7 bases and V by 5 bases; bases with no gene match: 10. The germline V gene encodes CDR1 SGHTA and CDR2 FQGNSA. This CDR3 comprises 15 residues. The CDR3 DNA is TGTGCCAGCAGCCGGGGCCAGGGGGCGGTAAATGAGCAGTTCTTC. Amino acid sequence: CASSRGQGAVNEQFF.

This clonotype was observed a few times. The chain recombines TRBV10-3 with TRBJ2-2; D gene unclear. Trimming removed 7 bases at V and 6 bases at J, with 9 bases between. This CDR3 has 12 amino acids. Germline V gives CDR1 ENHRY, CDR2 SYGVKD. CDR3 nucleotides: TGTGCCATCATGGGGTCCTCCGGGGAGCTGTTTTTT. It translates to CAIMGSSGELFF.

This clonotype was seen more than once but under ten times. The V and J genes are TRBV20-1 and TRBJ1-4; a possible D gene is TRBD1 (5 bases). From germline, CDR1 is DFQATT and CDR2 SNEGSKA (reference sequence). The CDR3 length is 19 residues. Trimming removed 0 bases at V and 0 bases at J, with 20 bases between. This CDR3 reads CSARDLGAAEFATNEKLFF. CDR3 nucleotides: TGCAGTGCTAGAGATTTAGGGGCAGCAGAATTTGCAACTAATGAAAAACTGTTTTTT.

This rearrangement joins TRBV7-9 to TRBJ2-1; D gene ambiguous. Deletions cut 7 bases from V and 0 bases from J, with 13 bases between. The germline CDR1 and CDR2 sequences are SEHNR and FQNEAQ (reference sequence). This CDR3 has 15 amino acids. CDR3 DNA: TGTGCCAGCACCTTTCTCGGCAGCTCCTACAATGAGCAGTTCTTC. As protein: CASTFLGSSYNEQFF.

This clonotype was counted many times. The chain links TRBV11-2 to TRBJ2-2, with 15 bases identical to TRBD2. The V gene's germline CDR1 is SGHAT and CDR2 FQNNGV. The V and J ends lost 3 bases and 2 bases, in that order; junction bases with no gene match: 4. This CDR3 comprises 18 residues. In nucleotides, the CDR3 is TGTGCCAGCAGCTTTCCGGGACTAGCGGGGGGTAACACCGGGGAGCTGTTTTTT. Protein sequence: CASSFPGLAGGNTGELFF.

This clonotype was seen more than once but under ten times. The chain recombines TRBV12-3 or TRBV12-4 with TRBJ2-7; D perhaps matches TRBD1 (6 bases). Trimming took off 3 bases at V and 4 bases at J, with 13 bases between the two ends. This CDR3 contains 14 residues. This chain's CDR3 is CASSFGQTVYEQYF. Written as DNA, the CDR3 is TGTGCCAGCAGTTTCGGACAGACGGTTTACGAGCAGTACTTC.

This clonotype has a handful of counts. This rearrangement joins TRBV5-1 to TRBJ2-7; D is unclear. The V gene's germline CDR1 is SGHRS and CDR2 YFSETQ. Deletions cut 3 bases from V and 5 bases from J, with 9 bases between. The CDR3 has 12 residues. CDR3 nucleotides: TGCGCCAGCAGCTCGAGAGCTGACGAGCAGTACTTC. This encodes CASSSRADEQYF.